The sequence of this T cell receptor beta chain was determined in a study of blood T cell repertoires in COVID-19. Whole-study context: PBMCs, B-cell-depleted T cells, or T cells were the source of the cDNA or gDNA that made up the material.

Authors' data handling: Amplification with reference gene primers provided the estimates of nucleated cell counts. Libraries were prepared by immunoSEQ multiplex PCR; TCRdb keeps only in-frame clonotypes and omits some of them. V and J calls and clone size are as listed in that table; D and trimming were resolved from the DNA. The data show fewer than 350,000 clones, about 87% seen once. Sequencing was performed on peripheral blood. This clonotype originated in a man younger than 45 with COVID-19, enrolled during active disease.

CDR3 sequence reads: CASNQQGAGEQYF. As DNA, the CDR3 is TGTGCCAGCAACCAACAGGGGGCGGGGGAGCAGTACTTC. This chain links TRBV12-3 or TRBV12-4 with TRBJ2-7, with 9 positions matching TRBD1. The CDR3 has 13 amino acids. The V and J ends lost 7 bases and 7 bases, in that order; junction bases with no gene match: 8.